The 21 T cell receptor beta chains given below trace back to one sample, sequenced in a study of shared clonotypes between healthy human individuals. The table came from immunoSEQ multiplex PCR; TCRdb's copy has only in-frame clones and leaves some out. The table records about 1.1 million clones, about 80% of them present only once. The sample comprised memory CD4+ T cells from PBMCs. Indicated subset: CD45RA-negative fraction. The receptors derive from a man aged 18 to 29 in good health. Some clones in this sample may be carry-over from other donors' samples.

The chain is built from TRBV5-6 and TRBJ2-5; D is uncertain. Trimming stripped 5 bases from V and 5 bases from J, with 10 bases between. Germline loops: CDR1 SGHDT, CDR2 YYEEEE. The CDR3 is 12 amino acids. The CDR3 protein is CASRGFEETQYF. In DNA, the CDR3 is TGTGCCAGCAGGGGATTCGAGGAGACCCAGTACTTC. The full variable domain, rest sourced from reference TRBV5-6 and TRBJ2-5, is DAGVTQSPTHLIKTRGQQVTLRCSPKSGHDTVSWYQQALGQGPQFIFQYYEEEERQRGNFPDRFSGHQFPNYSSELNVNALLLGDSALYLCASRGFEETQYFGPGTRLLVL.

V and J are TRBV5-5 and TRBJ1-2; D is undetermined. Germline V gives CDR1 SGHKS, CDR2 YYEKEE (reference sequence). The CDR3 is 14 amino acids. The V gene lost 0 bases and the J gene lost 4 bases, with 10 bases spanning the gap. The CDR3 region is CASSLVGAIYGYTF. The CDR3 nucleotides are TGTGCCAGCAGCTTGGTGGGTGCGATCTATGGCTACACCTTC.

This chain joins TRBV30 and TRBJ2-2, with a tentative D call TRBD2 (5 bases). Looked up from germline, CDR1 is GTSNPN and CDR2 is SVGIG (reference sequence). This CDR3 has 15 residues. Between the trimmed V and J ends, which lost 3 bases and 6 bases, there was a span of 17 bases. CDR3 DNA: TGTGCCTGGAGCGCCCTCCCCGGGATGGCCGGGGAGCTGTTTTTT. Amino acid sequence: CAWSALPGMAGELFF.

This CDR3 reads CASSPKAQPEQYF. CDR3 sequence (DNA): TGTGCCAGCTCACCAAAAGCACAGCCCGAGCAGTACTTC. The chain links TRBV18 to TRBJ2-7, with no clear D. The V gene's germline CDR1 is KGHSH and CDR2 LQKENI. V was clipped by 2 bases and J by 6 bases, with 11 bases between them. The CDR3 is made up of 13 amino acids.

Here the CDR3 reads CASSMGAGISYEQYF. In DNA form, the CDR3 reads TGTGCCAGTAGTATGGGGGCGGGGATCTCCTACGAGCAGTACTTC. The V call is TRBV19, the J call TRBJ2-7, with D perhaps given as TRBD1 or TRBD2 (6 bases each). Looked up from germline, CDR1 is LNHDA and CDR2 is SQIVND (reference sequence). The CDR3 spans 15 residues. The germline V and J ends were trimmed by 3 bases and 0 bases, with 12 bases remaining between them.

The V call is TRBV7-9, the J call TRBJ2-1; 14 nucleotides match TRBD2. The CDR3 loop spans 18 amino acids. Germline loops: CDR1 SEHNR, CDR2 FQNEAQ (reference sequence). V shed 4 bases and J 6 bases; nucleotides not matched to a gene: 11. As DNA, the CDR3 is TGTGCCAGCAGCTACCTAGCGGGACTAGCGGGAGTCGGCAATGAGCAGTTCTTC. Amino acids: CASSYLAGLAGVGNEQFF.

The J gene is TRBJ2-3, the V gene TRBV6-5; 7 nucleotides line up with TRBD2. The germline V gene has CDR1 MNHEY and CDR2 SVGAGI. This CDR3 is 14 amino acids long. V dropped 5 bases and J dropped 3; count of bases not matched to a gene: 5. CDR3 coding DNA: TGTGCCAGCAGTAAGCGGGAAGGGACAGATACGCAGTATTTT. This gives the protein CASSKREGTDTQYF.

V gene TRBV5-1 combines with J gene TRBJ2-3, with D perhaps matching TRBD1 (6 bases). The CDR3 sequence is 13 residues long. Germline-derived CDR1 and CDR2 are SGHRS and YFSETQ. Trimming cost V 6 bases and J 4 bases, with 12 bases left between them. The CDR3 DNA reads as TGCGCCAGCACCCCGGACAGACCAGATACGCAGTATTTT. This codes for CASTPDRPDTQYF.

This clone was picked up a small number of times. This chain uses TRBV11-2 with TRBJ1-2; TRBD1 matches at 8 bases. Per germline, CDR1 SGHAT and CDR2 FQNNGV. The CDR3 is made up of 17 amino acids. The V gene end was trimmed by 0 bases and the J gene end by 8 bases; junction bases not matched to a gene: 14. The CDR3 sequence is CASSLDIFRTGIQGYTF. CDR3 nucleotide sequence: TGTGCCAGCAGCTTAGATATATTCAGGACAGGGATTCAAGGCTACACCTTC.

CDR3 bases: TGCAGCGTTTCCGGGACATCGGGTGGTCAGGATACGCAGTATTTT. This sequence encodes CSVSGTSGGQDTQYF. The chain uses TRBV29-1 and TRBJ2-3; perhaps TRBD1 as D (6 bases). CDR3 length: 15 amino acids. The germline CDR1 and CDR2 sequences are SQVTM and ANQGSEA. V dropped 5 bases and J dropped 6 bases, with 21 bases sitting between them.

This clone was detected once. The chain joins TRBV5-6 to TRBJ2-3; 12 positions match TRBD2. The CDR3 is 18 amino acids. The junction had 11 bases not matched to a gene; V was cut back by 3 bases and J by 3 bases. CDR1 and CDR2 (germline): SGHDT, YYEEEE. The CDR3 here is CASSSLLVTSGRTDTQYF. The CDR3 DNA reads as TGTGCCAGCAGCTCTCTGCTGGTGACTAGCGGGAGAACAGATACGCAGTATTTT. The variable domain in full, with the rest retrieved from reference TRBV5-6 and TRBJ2-3, is DAGVTQSPTHLIKTRGQQVTLRCSPKSGHDTVSWYQQALGQGPQFIFQYYEEEERQRGNFPDRFSGHQFPNYSSELNVNALLLGDSALYLCASSSLLVTSGRTDTQYFGPGTRLTVL.

V is TRBV5-5 and J is TRBJ1-1, with a tentative D call TRBD1 (6 bases). Germline assignment: CDR1 SGHKS and CDR2 YYEKEE (reference sequence). The CDR3 has 14 amino acids. The germline V and J ends were trimmed by 2 bases and 6 bases, with 14 bases remaining between them. CDR3 sequence: CASSLTGSIAEAFF. CDR3 in DNA: TGTGCCAGCAGCTTAACAGGGAGTATCGCTGAAGCTTTCTTT.

The chain recombines TRBV29-1 with TRBJ2-1, with TRBD2 identical over 9 bases. Germline values: CDR1 SQVTM, CDR2 ANQGSEA. V was pared by 4 bases and J by 5 bases, with 6 bases of the junction left unmatched. The CDR3 is 14 residues long. CDR3 loop: CSVGVTSGHNEQFF. DNA of the CDR3: TGCAGCGTTGGAGTGACTAGCGGACACAATGAGCAGTTCTTC.

The chain employs TRBV4-3 and TRBJ1-4; D gene unclear. The CDR3 consists of 14 residues. Germline V gene lookup returns CDR1 LGHNA and CDR2 YSLEER. Trimming removed 2 bases from V and 3 bases from J, with 7 bases in between. The DNA of the CDR3 is TGCGCCAGCAGCCAAAGAGGAGCTAATGAAAAACTGTTTTTT. Translated: CASSQRGANEKLFF.

The chain combines TRBV7-9 with TRBJ2-3, with 7 nucleotides matching TRBD2. CDR3 length: 18 residues. Per germline, CDR1 SEHNR and CDR2 FQNEAQ (reference sequence). The ends lost 4 bases at V and 0 bases at J; junction bases unmatched: 13. The DNA of the CDR3 is TGTGCCAGCAGCTCACTTCGACCAGCGGGATGGAGCACAGATACGCAGTATTTT. Residues: CASSSLRPAGWSTDTQYF.

The rearrangement links TRBV25-1 to TRBJ2-5, with 8 positions matching TRBD2. The germline gives CDR1 MGHDK, CDR2 SYGVNS. The CDR3 totals 14 residues. With V trimmed by 4 bases and J by 1 base, 2 bases remained unmatched. This CDR3 is CASSALAGQETQYF. CDR3 coding DNA: TGTGCCAGCAGTGCGCTAGCGGGCCAAGAGACCCAGTACTTC.

A note on this clone: The same CDR3 also results from other DNA sequences found in this sample. This chain joins TRBV7-9 and TRBJ2-1; no clear D. Per the germline V gene, CDR1 is SEHNR and CDR2 is FQNEAQ (reference sequence). The CDR3 totals 12 residues. Trimming left V 6 bases short and J 5 bases short, with 8 bases between. CDR3 in amino acids: CASSLGNNEQFF. DNA for the CDR3: TGTGCCAGCAGTTTGGGGAACAATGAGCAGTTCTTC.

The chain has TRBV5-4 and TRBJ2-7; D could derive from TRBD1 or TRBD2 (5 bases each). CDR1 and CDR2 (germline): SGHNT, YYREEE (reference sequence). Trimming took 5 bases from V and 2 from J, leaving 11 bases between them. The length of the CDR3 is 13 residues. For the CDR3, the DNA is TGTGCCAGCAGGGGAGACAGTACCTACGAGCAGTACTTC. This encodes CASRGDSTYEQYF.

The chain recombines TRBV28 with TRBJ2-7; D uncertain. V was pared by 4 bases and J by 1 base, with 5 bases between. Germline lookup yields CDR1 MDHEN and CDR2 SYDVKM. This CDR3 comprises 12 residues. CDR3 bases: TGTGCCAGCAGTTGGTCTTCCTACGAGCAGTACTTC. It is translated as CASSWSSYEQYF.

The chain recombines TRBV6-5 with TRBJ1-3; unclear D gene. Germline CDR1 and CDR2: MNHEY and SVGAGI. The CDR3 length is 16 residues. Trimming removed 2 bases at V and 9 bases at J, with 20 bases between. The CDR3 DNA reads as TGTGCCAGCAGTTACACCCGGCCGGTCCTGGAGAGCACCATATATTTT. It encodes CASSYTRPVLESTIYF.

A remark on this clone: Other DNA variants within this sample encode the same CDR3. This chain links TRBV28 with TRBJ2-5; D remains unclear. V was clipped by 2 bases and J by 5 bases, with 3 bases between them. The CDR3 is 11 residues long. CDR1 is MDHEN, CDR2 SYDVKM, per germline. The CDR3, as DNA: TGTGCCAGCAGTTTACGTGAGACCCAGTACTTC. This codes for CASSLRETQYF.